Sequencing of this TCR beta chain was carried out in a study of shared clonotypes between healthy human individuals. The assay was carried out at the deep level. Measured with immunoSEQ multiplex PCR; TCRdb has only the in-frame clones, and not every one. Among about 2,500,000 clones listed, around nine tenths were seen once. V gave up 0 bases and J gave up 3 bases, with 11 bases separating them. The germline V gene has CDR1 SGHAT and CDR2 FQNNGV. This CDR3 has 15 residues. The sequence was obtained from a man between 18 and 35 years old in good health. Sequenced: naive CD4+ T cells sorted from blood. Subset specified: CD45RA+ positively selected. The chain is built from TRBV11-2 and TRBJ2-5; tentatively, D is TRBD1 (6 bases). DNA of the CDR3: TGTGCCAGCAGCTTAGATGGAAAGGGGGAAGAGACCCAGTACTTC. Protein sequence: CASSLDGKGEETQYF.